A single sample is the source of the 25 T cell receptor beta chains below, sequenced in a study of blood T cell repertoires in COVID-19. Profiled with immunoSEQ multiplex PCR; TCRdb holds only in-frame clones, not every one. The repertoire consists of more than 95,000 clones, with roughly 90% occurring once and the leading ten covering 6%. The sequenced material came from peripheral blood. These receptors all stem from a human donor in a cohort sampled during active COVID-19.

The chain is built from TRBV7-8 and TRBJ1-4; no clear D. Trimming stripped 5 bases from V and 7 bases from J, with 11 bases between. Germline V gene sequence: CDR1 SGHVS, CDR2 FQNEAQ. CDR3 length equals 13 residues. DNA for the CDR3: TGTGCCAGCAGCACAGTGGTCGGTGAAAAACTGTTTTTT. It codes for CASSTVVGEKLFF.

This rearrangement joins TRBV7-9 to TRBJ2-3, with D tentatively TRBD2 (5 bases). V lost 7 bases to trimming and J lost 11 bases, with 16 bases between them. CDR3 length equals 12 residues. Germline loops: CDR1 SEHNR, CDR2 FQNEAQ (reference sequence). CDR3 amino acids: CASTPDQREQYF. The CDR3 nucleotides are TGTGCCAGCACACCAGACCAGAGGGAGCAGTATTTT.

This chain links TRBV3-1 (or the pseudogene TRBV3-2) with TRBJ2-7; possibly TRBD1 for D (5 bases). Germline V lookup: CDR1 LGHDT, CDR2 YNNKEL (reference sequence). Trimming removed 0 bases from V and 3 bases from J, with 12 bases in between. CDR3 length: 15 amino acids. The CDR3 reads CASSQEGAQLYEQYF. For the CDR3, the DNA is TGTGCCAGCAGCCAAGAAGGGGCACAGCTCTACGAGCAGTACTTC.

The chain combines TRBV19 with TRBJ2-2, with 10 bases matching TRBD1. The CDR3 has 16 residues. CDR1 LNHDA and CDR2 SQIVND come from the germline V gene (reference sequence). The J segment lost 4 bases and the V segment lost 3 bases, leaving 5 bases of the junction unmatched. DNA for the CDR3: TGTGCCAGTAGTATTTGGGGACAGGGGTCCACCGGGGAGCTGTTTTTT. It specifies CASSIWGQGSTGELFF. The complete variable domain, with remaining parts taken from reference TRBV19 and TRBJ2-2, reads DGGITQSPKYLFRKEGQNVTLSCEQNLNHDAMYWYRQDPGQGLRLIYYSQIVNDFQKGDIAEGYSVSREKKESFPLTVTSAQKNPTAFYLCASSIWGQGSTGELFFGEGSRLTVL.

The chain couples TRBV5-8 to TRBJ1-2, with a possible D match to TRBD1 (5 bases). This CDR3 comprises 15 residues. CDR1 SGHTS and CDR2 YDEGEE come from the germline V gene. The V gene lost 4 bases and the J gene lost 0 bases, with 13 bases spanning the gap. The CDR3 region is CASSRRVTSNYGYTF. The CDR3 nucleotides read TGTGCCAGCAGCCGCAGGGTCACCTCTAACTATGGCTACACCTTC. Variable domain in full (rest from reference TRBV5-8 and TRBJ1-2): EAGVTQSPTHLIKTRGQQATLRCSPISGHTSVYWYQQALGLGLQFLLWYDEGEERNRGNFPPRFSGRQFPNYSSELNVNALELEDSALYLCASSRRVTSNYGYTFGSGTRLTVV.

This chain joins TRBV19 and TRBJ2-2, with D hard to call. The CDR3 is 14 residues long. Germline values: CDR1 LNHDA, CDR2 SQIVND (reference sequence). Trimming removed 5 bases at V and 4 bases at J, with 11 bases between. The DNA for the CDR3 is TGTGCCAGTAGTTCGGGTTACCTCACCGGGGAGCTGTTTTTT. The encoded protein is CASSSGYLTGELFF.

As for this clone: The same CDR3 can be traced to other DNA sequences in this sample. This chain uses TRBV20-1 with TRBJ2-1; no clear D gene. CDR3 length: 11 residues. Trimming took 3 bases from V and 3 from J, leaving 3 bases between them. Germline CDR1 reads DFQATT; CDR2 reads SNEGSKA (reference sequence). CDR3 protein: CSASVYNEQFF. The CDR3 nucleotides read TGCAGTGCTAGCGTCTACAATGAGCAGTTCTTC.

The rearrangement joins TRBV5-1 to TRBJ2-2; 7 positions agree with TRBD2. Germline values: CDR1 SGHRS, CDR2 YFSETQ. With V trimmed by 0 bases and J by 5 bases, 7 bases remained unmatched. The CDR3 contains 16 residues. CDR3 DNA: TGCGCCAGCAGCTTGGCCAGAGCGGGATTTACCGGGGAGCTGTTTTTT. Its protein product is CASSLARAGFTGELFF.

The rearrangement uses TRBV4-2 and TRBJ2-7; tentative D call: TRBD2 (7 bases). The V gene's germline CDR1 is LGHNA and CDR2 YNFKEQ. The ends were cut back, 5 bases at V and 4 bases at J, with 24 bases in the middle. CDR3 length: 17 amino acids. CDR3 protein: CASSYRGAEYNGYEQYF. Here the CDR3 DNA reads TGTGCCAGCAGCTACCGGGGGGCAGAATACAACGGATACGAGCAGTACTTC.

The CDR3 DNA sequence: TGCGCCAGCAGCCCGCACCGCCCAGACAGGGGGCTGTTCGGTCCCACCGGAGATACGCAGTATTTT. This gives the protein CASSPHRPDRGLFGPTGDTQYF. This chain links TRBV4-3 with TRBJ2-3, with 10 bases identical to TRBD1. The trim removed 4 bases at V and 5 bases at J, leaving 27 bases unmatched. CDR3 length: 22 residues. Germline-derived CDR1 and CDR2 are LGHNA and YSLEER.

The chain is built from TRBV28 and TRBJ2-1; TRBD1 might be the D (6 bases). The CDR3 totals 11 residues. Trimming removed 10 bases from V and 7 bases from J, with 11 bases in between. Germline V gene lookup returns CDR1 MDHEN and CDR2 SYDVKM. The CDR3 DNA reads TGTGCCACCACACAGGGTAATGAGCAGTTCTTC. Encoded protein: CATTQGNEQFF.

The CDR3 DNA sequence: TGTGCCAGCAGCCGGGGCGGGATCCACGAGCAGTACTTC. This sequence encodes CASSRGGIHEQYF. The gene calls are TRBV3-1 (or the pseudogene TRBV3-2) and TRBJ2-7; possibly TRBD2 for D (6 bases). The CDR3 is 13 residues long. V gave up 4 bases and J gave up 5 bases, with 12 bases separating them. Germline V gene sequence: CDR1 LGHDT, CDR2 YNNKEL (reference sequence).

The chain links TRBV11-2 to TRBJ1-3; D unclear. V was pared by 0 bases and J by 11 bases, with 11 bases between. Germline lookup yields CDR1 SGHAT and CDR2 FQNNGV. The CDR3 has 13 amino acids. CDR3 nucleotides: TGTGCCAGCAGCTTAGATCTACCTCATCCCATATATTTT. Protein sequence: CASSLDLPHPIYF.

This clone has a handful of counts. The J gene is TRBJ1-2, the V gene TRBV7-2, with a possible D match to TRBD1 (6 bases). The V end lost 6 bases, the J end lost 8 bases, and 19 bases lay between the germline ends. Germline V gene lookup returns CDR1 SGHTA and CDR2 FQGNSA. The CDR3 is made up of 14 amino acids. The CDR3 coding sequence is TGTGCCAGCAGTCCCGGACAGAGTGTTAGCGGCTACACCTTC. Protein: CASSPGQSVSGYTF.

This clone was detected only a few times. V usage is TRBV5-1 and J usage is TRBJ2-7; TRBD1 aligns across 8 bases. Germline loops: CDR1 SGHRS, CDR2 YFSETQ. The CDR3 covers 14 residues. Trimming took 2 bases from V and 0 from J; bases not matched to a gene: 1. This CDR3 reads CASSLQGGSYEQYF. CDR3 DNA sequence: TGCGCCAGCAGCTTACAGGGGGGCTCCTACGAGCAGTACTTC.

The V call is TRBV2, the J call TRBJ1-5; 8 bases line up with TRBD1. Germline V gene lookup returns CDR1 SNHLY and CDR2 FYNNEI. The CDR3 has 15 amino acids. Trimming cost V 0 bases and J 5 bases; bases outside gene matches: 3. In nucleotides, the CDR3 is TGTGCCAGCAGTGAAGCTGTGGGACAGGATCAGCCCCAGCATTTT. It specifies CASSEAVGQDQPQHF.

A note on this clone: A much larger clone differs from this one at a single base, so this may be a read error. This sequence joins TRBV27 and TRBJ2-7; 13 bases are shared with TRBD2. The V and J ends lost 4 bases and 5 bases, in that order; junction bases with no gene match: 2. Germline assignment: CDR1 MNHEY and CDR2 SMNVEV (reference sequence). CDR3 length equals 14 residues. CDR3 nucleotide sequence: TGTGCCAGCAGTTGGACTAGCGGGAGTAACGAGCAGTACTTC. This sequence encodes CASSWTSGSNEQYF.

The CDR3 reads CASSDSGTSVNEQFF. CDR3 nucleotides: TGTGCCAGCAGTGACTCAGGGACTAGCGTTAATGAGCAGTTCTTC. V gene TRBV6-4 combines with J gene TRBJ2-1; 10 nucleotides align to TRBD2. This CDR3 has 15 amino acids. Trimming at V came to 0 bases and at J to 7 bases, leaving 3 bases not matched to a gene. CDR1 and CDR2 from the germline V gene are MRHNA and SNTAGT.

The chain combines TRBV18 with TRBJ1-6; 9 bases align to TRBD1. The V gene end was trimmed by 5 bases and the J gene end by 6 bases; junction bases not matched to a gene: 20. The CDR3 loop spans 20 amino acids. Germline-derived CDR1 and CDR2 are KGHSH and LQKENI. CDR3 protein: CASSSKQGQGMVRGNSPLHF. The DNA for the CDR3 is TGTGCCAGCTCAAGTAAACAGGGACAGGGTATGGTTCGTGGTAATTCACCCCTCCACTTT.

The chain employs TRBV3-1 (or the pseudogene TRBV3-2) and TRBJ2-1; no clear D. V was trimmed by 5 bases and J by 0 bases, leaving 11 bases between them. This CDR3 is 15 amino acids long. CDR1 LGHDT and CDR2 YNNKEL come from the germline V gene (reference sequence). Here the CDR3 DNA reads TGTGCCAGCAGCGCCGATCGGAGCTCCTACAATGAGCAGTTCTTC. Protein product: CASSADRSSYNEQFF.

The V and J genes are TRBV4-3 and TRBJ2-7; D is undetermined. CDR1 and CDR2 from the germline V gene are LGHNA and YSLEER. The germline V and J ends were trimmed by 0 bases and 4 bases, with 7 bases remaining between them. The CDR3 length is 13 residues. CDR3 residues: CASSQELSYEQYF. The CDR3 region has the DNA TGCGCCAGCAGCCAAGAGTTGTCTTACGAGCAGTACTTC.

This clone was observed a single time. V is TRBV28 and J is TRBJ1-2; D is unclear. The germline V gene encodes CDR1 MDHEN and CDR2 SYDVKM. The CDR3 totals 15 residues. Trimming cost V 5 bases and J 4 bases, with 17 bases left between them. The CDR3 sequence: CASSEIQLGSYGYTF. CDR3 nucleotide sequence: TGTGCCAGCAGTGAAATACAGTTAGGAAGCTATGGCTACACCTTC.

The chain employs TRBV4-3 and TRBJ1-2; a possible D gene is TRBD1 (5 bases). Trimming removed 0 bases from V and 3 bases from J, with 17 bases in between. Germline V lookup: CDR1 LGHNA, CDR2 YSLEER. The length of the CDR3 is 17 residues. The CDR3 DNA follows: TGCGCCAGCAGCCAAGAATTCGTCAGGGTACGTGACTATGGCTACACCTTC. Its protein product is CASSQEFVRVRDYGYTF.

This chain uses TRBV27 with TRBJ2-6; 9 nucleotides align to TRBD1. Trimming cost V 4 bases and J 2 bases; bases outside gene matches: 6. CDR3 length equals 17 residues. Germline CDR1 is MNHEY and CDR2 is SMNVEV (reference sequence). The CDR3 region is CASSSGQGRTGANVLTF. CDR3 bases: TGTGCCAGCAGTTCGGGACAGGGCCGCACTGGGGCCAACGTCCTGACTTTC.

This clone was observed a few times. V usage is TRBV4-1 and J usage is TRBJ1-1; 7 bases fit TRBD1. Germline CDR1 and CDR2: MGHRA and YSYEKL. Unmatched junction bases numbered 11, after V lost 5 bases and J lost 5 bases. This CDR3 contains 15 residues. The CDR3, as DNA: TGCGCCAGCAGCGGCACTCCAGGGACAGAGACTGAAGCTTTCTTT. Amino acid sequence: CASSGTPGTETEAFF.